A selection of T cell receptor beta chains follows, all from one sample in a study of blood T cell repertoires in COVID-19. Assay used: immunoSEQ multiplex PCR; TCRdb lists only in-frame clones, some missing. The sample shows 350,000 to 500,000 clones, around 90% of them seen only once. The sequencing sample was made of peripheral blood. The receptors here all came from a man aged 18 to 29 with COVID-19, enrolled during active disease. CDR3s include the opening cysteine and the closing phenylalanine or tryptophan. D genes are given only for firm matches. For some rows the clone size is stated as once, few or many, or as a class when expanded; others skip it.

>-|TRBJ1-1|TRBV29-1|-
CSVLGNTEAFF
TGCAGCGTTCTCGGGAACACTGAAGCTTTCTTT
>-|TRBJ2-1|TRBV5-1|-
CASSLDGREAVDEQFF
TGCGCCAGCAGCTTGGATGGTAGAGAGGCCGTGGATGAGCAGTTCTTC
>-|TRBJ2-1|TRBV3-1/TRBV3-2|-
CASSHTTRTILQFF
TGTGCCAGCAGCCATACAACCCGTACAATTTTACAGTTCTTC
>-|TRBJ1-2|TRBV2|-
CASRSRDYVNYTF
TGTGCCAGCAGGTCCCGGGACTATGTCAATTACACCTTC
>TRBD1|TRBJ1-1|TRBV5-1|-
CASSLAKFGTGDTEAFF
TGCGCCAGCAGCTTGGCCAAGTTCGGGACAGGGGACACTGAAGCTTTCTTT
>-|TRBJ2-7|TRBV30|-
CAWSESSYEQYF
TGTGCCTGGTCGGAGAGCTCCTACGAGCAGTACTTC
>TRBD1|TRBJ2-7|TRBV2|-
CASSSGDRGTYEQYF
TGTGCCAGCAGTAGCGGAGACAGGGGTACCTACGAGCAGTACTTC
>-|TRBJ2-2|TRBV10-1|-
CASSGGGNTGELFF
TGCGCCAGCAGTGGGGGAGGGAACACCGGGGAGCTGTTTTTT
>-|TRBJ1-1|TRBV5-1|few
CASSLDGGATREAFF
TGCGCCAGCAGCTTGGATGGAGGGGCTACCAGAGAAGCTTTCTTT
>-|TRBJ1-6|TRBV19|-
CASRLGQYNSPLHF
TGTGCCAGTAGACTGGGACAATATAATTCACCCCTCCACTTT
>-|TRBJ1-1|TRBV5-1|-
CASRLVAHTEAFF
TGCGCCAGCCGACTGGTAGCCCACACTGAAGCTTTCTTT
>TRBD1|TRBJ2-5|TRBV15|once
CATSPRTGAQETQYF
TGTGCCACCAGCCCGAGGACAGGCGCTCAAGAGACCCAGTACTTC
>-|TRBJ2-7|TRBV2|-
CASSDNRGYEQYF
TGTGCCAGCAGTGATAACCGCGGCTACGAGCAGTACTTC
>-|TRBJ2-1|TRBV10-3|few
CAISEPPGDEQFF
TGTGCCATCAGTGAGCCCCCGGGGGATGAGCAGTTCTTC
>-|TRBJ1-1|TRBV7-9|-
CASSRLVELTNTEAFF
TGTGCCAGCAGTCGACTGGTGGAGCTCACGAACACTGAAGCTTTCTTT
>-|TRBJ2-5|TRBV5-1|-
CASSFPRETQYF
TGCGCCAGCAGCTTCCCCAGGGAGACCCAGTACTTC
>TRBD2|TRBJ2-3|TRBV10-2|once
CASSGRVAGVPDTQYF
TGCGCCAGCAGCGGCCGGGTAGCGGGAGTGCCAGATACGCAGTATTTT
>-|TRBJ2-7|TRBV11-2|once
CASSRGSYEQYF
TGTGCCAGCAGCCGGGGATCCTACGAGCAGTACTTC
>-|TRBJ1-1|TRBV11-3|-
CASSYQENTEAFF
TGTGCCAGCAGCTATCAGGAGAACACTGAAGCTTTCTTT
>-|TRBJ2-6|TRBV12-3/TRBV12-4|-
CASSVQGANVLTF
TGTGCCAGCAGTGTCCAGGGGGCCAACGTCCTGACTTTC
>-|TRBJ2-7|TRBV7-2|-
CASSFSGLYEQYF
TGTGCCAGCAGCTTTTCGGGTCTTTACGAGCAGTACTTC
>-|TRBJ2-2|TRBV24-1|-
CATRPTGVTGELFF
TGTGCCACCAGACCCACCGGGGTTACCGGGGAGCTGTTTTTT